The 20 T cell receptor beta chains reported below all come from one sample, sequenced in a study of blood T cell repertoires in COVID-19 (dated by TCRdb to 2020 to 2021). Library prep was done by the immunoSEQ multiplex PCR assay. TCRdb retrieved this table from immuneACCESS and kept in-frame rearrangements only. Not all clones are present; in checked studies, unresolved V genes account for under half, and no reason is known for the remainder. A total of tens of thousands of clones appear in this sample, approximately 78% of them only once. Clones ranked in the top ten supply roughly 9.2% of the sample. The sequenced material came from peripheral blood. Receptors originate from a human donor in a cohort sampled during active COVID-19.

This clone has a single count. The genes are TRBV14 and TRBJ2-7; 8 nucleotides match TRBD1. Germline CDR1 and CDR2: SGHDN and FVKESK. The CDR3 is 12 residues long. V dropped 6 bases and J dropped 9; count of bases not matched to a gene: 7. CDR3 residues: CASRHGTGGQYF. In nucleotides, the CDR3 is TGTGCCAGCAGGCACGGGACAGGCGGGCAGTACTTC.

The V call is TRBV5-4, the J call TRBJ2-1; a possible D gene is TRBD1 (5 bases). This CDR3 contains 14 residues. Germline V gives CDR1 SGHNT, CDR2 YYREEE (reference sequence). V was trimmed by 2 bases and J by 8 bases, leaving 14 bases between them. This chain's CDR3 is CASSFEPGNDEQFF. DNA of the CDR3: TGTGCCAGCAGCTTTGAGCCAGGGAACGATGAGCAGTTCTTC.

V usage is TRBV15 and J usage is TRBJ2-5; D is possibly TRBD2 (6 bases). V was trimmed by 0 bases and J by 5 bases, leaving 10 bases between them. The CDR3 extends over 14 amino acids. Germline V lookup: CDR1 LNHNV, CDR2 YYDKDF (reference sequence). CDR3 sequence: CATSRDVSGETQYF. The CDR3 DNA follows: TGTGCCACCAGCAGAGATGTGAGCGGGGAGACCCAGTACTTC.

This clone has more than one count but fewer than ten. The chain joins TRBV4-1 to TRBJ2-7; 7 nucleotides line up with TRBD2. Germline CDR1 reads MGHRA; CDR2 reads YSYEKL. This CDR3 is 16 amino acids long. The V gene end was trimmed by 0 bases and the J gene end by 7 bases; junction bases not matched to a gene: 12. The CDR3: CASSQDVIAGDREQYF. The CDR3 DNA sequence: TGCGCCAGCAGCCAAGATGTCATTGCGGGAGACAGAGAGCAGTACTTC.

This sequence joins TRBV9 and TRBJ2-2; D perhaps matches TRBD2 (6 bases). CDR1 SGDLS and CDR2 YYNGEE come from the germline V gene. The CDR3 runs 16 residues. The germline V and J ends were trimmed by 4 bases and 3 bases, with 16 bases remaining between them. The CDR3 DNA reads TGTGCCAGCAGCCAGGTAGCGGTCGGGGACACCGGGGAGCTGTTTTTT. Protein: CASSQVAVGDTGELFF. Using reference TRBV9 and TRBJ2-2 for the parts outside the CDR3, the full variable domain is DSGVTQTPKHLITATGQRVTLRCSPRSGDLSVYWYQQSLDQGLQFLIQYYNGEERAKGNILERFSAQQFPDLHSELNLSSLELGDSALYFCASSQVAVGDTGELFFGEGSRLTVL.

This chain links TRBV28 with TRBJ1-2; D is ambiguous. V shed 6 bases and J shed 13 bases, with 21 bases lying between them. The CDR3 spans 13 residues. CDR1 is MDHEN, CDR2 SYDVKM, per germline. The DNA for the CDR3 is TGTGCCAGCAGCCCCGACATCGTCATGTCTCGCACCTTC. Protein product: CASSPDIVMSRTF.

The rearrangement joins TRBV3-1 (or the pseudogene TRBV3-2) to TRBJ1-2; 8 bases are a match to TRBD1. The CDR3 extends over 13 amino acids. V was clipped by 6 bases and J by 5 bases; unmatched bases: 5. Germline CDR1 and CDR2: LGHDT and YNNKEL (reference sequence). Written as DNA, the CDR3 is TGTGCCAGCAGGCCCAGGGGGCAGTATGGCTACACCTTC. This sequence encodes CASRPRGQYGYTF.

The table lists this clone with a count of one. The genes are TRBV20-1 and TRBJ2-7, with 7 positions matching TRBD2. Trimming cost V 3 bases and J 2 bases; bases outside gene matches: 7. The CDR3 contains 14 residues. Germline loops: CDR1 DFQATT, CDR2 SNEGSKA (reference sequence). For the CDR3, the DNA is TGCAGTGCTAGTGGAAGAGCGGGACCCTACGAGCAGTACTTC. It specifies CSASGRAGPYEQYF.

The V gene is TRBV30, the J gene TRBJ1-2, with 7 bases identical to TRBD1. Germline-derived CDR1 and CDR2 are GTSNPN and SVGIG (reference sequence). With 2 bases clipped from V and 8 bases from J, the junction kept 14 bases outside the gene matches. The length of the CDR3 is 15 residues. The CDR3 sequence is CAWSSLPDRARGYTF. The CDR3 nucleotides read TGTGCCTGGAGTTCGCTCCCCGACAGGGCCCGGGGCTACACCTTC.

V gene TRBV9 combines with J gene TRBJ2-1; maybe TRBD2 (5 bases). V shed 0 bases and J shed 6 bases, with 13 bases lying between them. This CDR3 spans 15 amino acids. CDR1 and CDR2 from the germline V gene are SGDLS and YYNGEE. This chain's CDR3 is CASSVERVPLNEQFF. Written as DNA, the CDR3 is TGTGCCAGCAGCGTAGAGAGGGTTCCACTCAATGAGCAGTTCTTC. The variable domain in full, completed from reference TRBV9 and TRBJ2-1, reads DSGVTQTPKHLITATGQRVTLRCSPRSGDLSVYWYQQSLDQGLQFLIQYYNGEERAKGNILERFSAQQFPDLHSELNLSSLELGDSALYFCASSVERVPLNEQFFGPGTRLTVL.

V is TRBV10-3 and J is TRBJ1-1; no definite D call. Germline loops: CDR1 ENHRY, CDR2 SYGVKD. Trimming took off 6 bases at V and 0 bases at J, with 11 bases between the two ends. This CDR3 is built from 14 residues. CDR3 coding DNA: TGTGCCATCAGGAGGGATCCGATGAACACTGAAGCTTTCTTT. Translated: CAIRRDPMNTEAFF.

This sequence joins TRBV11-2 and TRBJ2-4, with TRBD1 matching 8 bases. Unmatched junction bases numbered 7, after V lost 7 bases and J lost 8 bases. The CDR3 spans 13 residues. The germline CDR1 and CDR2 sequences are SGHAT and FQNNGV. CDR3 in amino acids: CASTQGAQDIQYF. CDR3 bases: TGTGCCAGCACCCAGGGGGCGCAGGACATTCAGTACTTC.

The chain joins TRBV5-1 to TRBJ2-2; 9 bases are a match to TRBD1. Germline lookup yields CDR1 SGHRS and CDR2 YFSETQ. Trimming at V came to 6 bases and at J to 3 bases, leaving 12 bases not matched to a gene. CDR3 length equals 17 residues. The CDR3 spells CASINRGPLEYTGELFF. CDR3 coding DNA: TGCGCCAGCATTAACAGGGGGCCTCTAGAATACACCGGGGAGCTGTTTTTT.

V is TRBV9 and J is TRBJ1-3; D remains unclear. The germline V gene encodes CDR1 SGDLS and CDR2 YYNGEE. This CDR3 is 16 amino acids long. V was cut by 1 base and J by 0 bases, with 11 bases left in between. CDR3 bases: TGTGCCAGCAGCGTATGGGCAAGCTCCTCTGGAAACACCATATATTTT. As protein: CASSVWASSSGNTIYF. The variable domain in full, completed from reference TRBV9 and TRBJ1-3, reads DSGVTQTPKHLITATGQRVTLRCSPRSGDLSVYWYQQSLDQGLQFLIQYYNGEERAKGNILERFSAQQFPDLHSELNLSSLELGDSALYFCASSVWASSSGNTIYFGEGSWLTVV.

The chain employs TRBV18 and TRBJ2-1; 7 nucleotides line up with TRBD2. Germline loops: CDR1 KGHSH, CDR2 LQKENI. Trimming took 0 bases from V and 4 from J; bases not matched to a gene: 3. CDR3 length equals 15 residues. CDR3 nucleotide sequence: TGTGCCAGCTCACCACCGCTAGCGGCGTACAATGAGCAGTTCTTC. Protein: CASSPPLAAYNEQFF.

The chain couples TRBV3-1 (or the pseudogene TRBV3-2) to TRBJ1-1, with TRBD1 as a possible D gene (5 bases). V was cut by 0 bases and J by 6 bases, with 17 bases left in between. This CDR3 has 16 amino acids. Germline CDR1 reads LGHDT; CDR2 reads YNNKEL (reference sequence). For the CDR3, the DNA is TGTGCCAGCAGCCAAGATGAGTCTGAGACAGACCCTGAAGCTTTCTTT. It codes for CASSQDESETDPEAFF.

V and J are TRBV11-2 and TRBJ2-7; 14 nucleotides align to TRBD2. The trim removed 4 bases at V and 1 base at J, leaving 6 bases unmatched. CDR1 SGHAT and CDR2 FQNNGV come from the germline V gene. The length of the CDR3 is 17 residues. CDR3 nucleotides: TGTGCCAGCAGCTCCAGGACTAGCGGGGGGAGATCCTACGAGCAGTACTTC. Translating gives CASSSRTSGGRSYEQYF.

The chain combines TRBV18 with TRBJ2-7; 13 positions agree with TRBD2. The V segment lost 5 bases and the J segment 8 bases; nucleotides outside the gene matches: 9. In germline, CDR1 is KGHSH, CDR2 LQKENI. This CDR3 contains 15 residues. CDR3 DNA sequence: TGTGCCAGCTCATCCGGACTAGCGGGAGCGTCCAAGCAGTACTTC. Its translation: CASSSGLAGASKQYF.

This chain connects TRBV18 to TRBJ2-2, with 10 nucleotides matching TRBD1. This CDR3 has 19 residues. The germline V gene encodes CDR1 KGHSH and CDR2 LQKENI. The V and J ends lost 3 bases and 1 base, in that order; junction bases with no gene match: 11. This chain's CDR3 is CASSPLRGTGARNTGELFF. The CDR3 DNA is TGTGCCAGCTCACCTTTAAGAGGGACAGGGGCTAGGAACACCGGGGAGCTGTTTTTT.

In nucleotides, the CDR3 is TGTGCCTGGAGTCGATTCCCGGGGACTGAAGCTTTCTTT. Translation: CAWSRFPGTEAFF. The chain employs TRBV30 and TRBJ1-1; D is ambiguous. CDR3 length equals 13 residues. Trimming removed 2 bases at V and 5 bases at J, with 12 bases between. In germline, CDR1 is GTSNPN, CDR2 SVGIG (reference sequence).